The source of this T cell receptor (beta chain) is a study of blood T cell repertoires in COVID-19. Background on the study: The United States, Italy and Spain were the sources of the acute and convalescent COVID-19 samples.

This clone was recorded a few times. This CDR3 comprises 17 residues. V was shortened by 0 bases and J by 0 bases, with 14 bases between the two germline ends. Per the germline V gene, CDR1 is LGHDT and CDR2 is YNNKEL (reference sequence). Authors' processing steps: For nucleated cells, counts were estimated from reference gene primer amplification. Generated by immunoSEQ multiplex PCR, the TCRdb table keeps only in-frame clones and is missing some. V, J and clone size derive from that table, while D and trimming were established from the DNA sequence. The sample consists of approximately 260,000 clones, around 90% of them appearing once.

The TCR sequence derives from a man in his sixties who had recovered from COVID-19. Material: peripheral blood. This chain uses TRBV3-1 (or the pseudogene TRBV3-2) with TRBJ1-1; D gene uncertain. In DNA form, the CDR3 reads TGTGCCAGCAGCCAAGATCCCGGCAGGATCATGAACACTGAAGCTTTCTTT. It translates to CASSQDPGRIMNTEAFF.